This T cell receptor (beta chain) appears in the sequencing data of a study of a mutant IDH1 vaccine in newly diagnosed glioma. Study-level background: Treated patients had a mean age of around 40 years and a sex split that was roughly 60% male and approximately 38% female. Earlier care involved radiotherapy, temozolomide, or both, and the majority received both. Whole-study results and caveats: Variations in leading peripheral T cell clonotypes appeared to have no connection with pseudoprogression.

Profiled with immunoSEQ multiplex PCR; TCRdb holds only in-frame clones, not every one. The table includes tens of thousands of clones, 80% to 90% detected once. Specified time point: baseline, week 1 (first vaccination visit). Described treatment: pre-vaccination baseline after standard-of-care therapy. Patients carried new grade 3 or 4 IDH1-mutant astrocytomas lacking nuclear ATRX. A note on this clone: Its antigen remains unidentified. Other nucleotide sequences from this sample produce the same CDR3.

V was shortened by 6 bases and J by 3 bases, with 14 bases between the two germline ends. This CDR3 contains 14 residues. CDR1 KGHSH and CDR2 LQKENI come from the germline V gene. The chain joins TRBV18 to TRBJ1-1; D is uncertain. Sequencing was performed on PBMCs, taken from a glioma patient treated with radiotherapy, temozolomide or both. The sequence was collected from a woman between 35 and 50 years old with glioma. As DNA, the CDR3 is TGTGCCAGCTCCCTGGGAGGAGTGGACACTGAAGCTTTCTTT. Translated, it gives CASSLGGVDTEAFF.